The next 11 T cell receptor beta chains were all read from a single sample in a study of control samples from healthy donors and cancer patients. TCRdb's copy holds only in-frame clones and misses some; the assay was immunoSEQ multiplex PCR. The sample has over 100,000 clones, more than 70% seen once; the top ten hold approximately 3.2%. The sample taken for sequencing was blood. These receptors all stem from a man aged 40-50 years in good health.

The CDR3 here is CAWSSSLRGGYGYTF. CDR3 coding DNA: TGTGCCTGGAGTTCATCTCTCAGGGGGGGCTATGGCTACACCTTC. The chain is built from TRBV30 and TRBJ1-2; TRBD1 agrees at 7 bases. This CDR3 is 15 amino acids long. Germline assignment: CDR1 GTSNPN and CDR2 SVGIG (reference sequence). After removal of 2 bases from V and 4 bases from J, the junction contained 10 bases not matched to a gene.

The chain is built from TRBV30 and TRBJ1-1; no clear D gene. Deletions cut 2 bases from V and 0 bases from J, with 1 base between. This CDR3 contains 11 residues. Germline loops: CDR1 GTSNPN, CDR2 SVGIG (reference sequence). This CDR3 is CAWSLNTEAFF. The CDR3 nucleotides read TGTGCCTGGAGTCTGAACACTGAAGCTTTCTTT.

The chain combines TRBV30 with TRBJ1-1; D call uncertain. The germline V and J ends were trimmed by 8 bases and 4 bases, with 17 bases remaining between them. The CDR3 extends over 13 amino acids. Looked up from germline, CDR1 is GTSNPN and CDR2 is SVGIG (reference sequence). The CDR3 nucleotides read TGTGCCAAAGCGGACGGAGGGAGCACTGAAGCTTTCTTT. It codes for CAKADGGSTEAFF.

The rearrangement links TRBV9 to TRBJ1-6; 7 positions match TRBD1. This CDR3 is built from 15 residues. The trim removed 4 bases at V and 7 bases at J, leaving 8 bases unmatched. Germline V gives CDR1 SGDLS, CDR2 YYNGEE. The CDR3 loop reads CASSNRQGANSPLHF. The CDR3 DNA follows: TGTGCCAGCAGCAATCGACAGGGTGCCAATTCACCCCTCCACTTT.

The V and J genes are TRBV11-3 and TRBJ2-5; 8 nucleotides align to TRBD1. The ends lost 4 bases at V and 4 bases at J; junction bases unmatched: 8. The CDR3 loop spans 15 amino acids. Germline assignment: CDR1 SGHNT and CDR2 YENEEA. The DNA of the CDR3 is TGTGCCAGCAGCTACGGACAGGGCTGGGGAGAGACCCAGTACTTC. This translates into CASSYGQGWGETQYF.

The chain couples TRBV7-7 to TRBJ1-2; D perhaps matches TRBD1 (5 bases). Trimming cost V 0 bases and J 5 bases, with 22 bases left between them. The CDR3 length is 18 residues. Germline V gene data show CDR1 as SSHAT and CDR2 as FNYEAQ (reference sequence). CDR3 amino acids: CASSLARVHRRGSYGYTF. In nucleotides, the CDR3 is TGTGCCAGCAGCTTAGCGCGAGTTCACAGGCGGGGATCATATGGCTACACCTTC.

The chain combines TRBV11-3 with TRBJ2-1, with D perhaps being TRBD1 or TRBD2 (11 bases each). The CDR3 is made up of 19 amino acids. The V and J ends lost 0 bases and 5 bases respectively, with 23 bases between them. CDR1 and CDR2 (germline): SGHNT, YENEEA. The CDR3, as DNA: TGTGCCAGCAGCTTAGAATGGGACAGGGGGACTAGCGGTGACAATGAGCAGTTCTTC. Translating it yields CASSLEWDRGTSGDNEQFF.

The gene calls are TRBV7-9 and TRBJ1-6; D gene ambiguous. The CDR3 covers 14 residues. Trimming cost V 1 base and J 13 bases, with 14 bases left between them. Germline CDR1 reads SEHNR; CDR2 reads FQNEAQ (reference sequence). The DNA of the CDR3 is TGTGCCAGCAGCTTAGTCCTGGGTGACTCTCCCCTCCACTTT. Amino acids: CASSLVLGDSPLHF.

This clone came up once. The chain recombines TRBV7-9 with TRBJ1-3; 9 bases are a match to TRBD1. This CDR3 has 15 residues. The V and J ends lost 4 bases and 4 bases, in that order; junction bases with no gene match: 5. CDR1 is SEHNR and CDR2 is FQNEAQ in the germline V gene (reference sequence). The CDR3 sequence: CASSSRTGAGNTIYF. The CDR3, as DNA: TGTGCCAGCAGCTCCCGGACAGGGGCAGGAAACACCATATATTTT.

The chain uses TRBV20-1 and TRBJ1-4; no clear D. V shed 6 bases and J shed 8 bases, with 10 bases lying between them. The CDR3 spans 11 residues. Germline CDR1 is DFQATT and CDR2 is SNEGSKA (reference sequence). The CDR3 nucleotides are TGCAGTGCCAAGATTGACGAAAAACTGTTTTTT. Protein product: CSAKIDEKLFF.

This clone has just a few counts. The chain combines TRBV4-1 with TRBJ2-5; 7 nucleotides line up with TRBD1. Trimming removed 3 bases from V and 1 base from J; junction bases left unmatched: 11. Germline CDR1 is MGHRA and CDR2 is YSYEKL. The CDR3 runs 17 residues. In DNA, the CDR3 is TGCGCCAGCAGCCACGAGAACAGGGGTTGGGGCCAAGAGACCCAGTACTTC. This codes for CASSHENRGWGQETQYF.